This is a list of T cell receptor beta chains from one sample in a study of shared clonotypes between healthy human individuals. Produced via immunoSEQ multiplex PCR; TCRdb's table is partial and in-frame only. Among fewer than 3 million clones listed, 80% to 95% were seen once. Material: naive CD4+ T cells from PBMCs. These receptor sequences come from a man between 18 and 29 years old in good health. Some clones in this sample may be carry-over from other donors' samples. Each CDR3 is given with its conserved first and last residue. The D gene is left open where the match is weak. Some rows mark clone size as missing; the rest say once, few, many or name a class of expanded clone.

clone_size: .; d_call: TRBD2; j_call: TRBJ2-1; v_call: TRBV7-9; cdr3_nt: TGTGCCAGCAGCTTAGAGGGACTAGCGGGACTTTACAATGAGCAGTTCTTC; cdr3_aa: CASSLEGLAGLYNEQFF
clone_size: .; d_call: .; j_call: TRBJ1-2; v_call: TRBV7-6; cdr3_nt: TGTGCCAGCAGCTCAGGGGTAAATGGTGGCTACACCTTC; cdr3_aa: CASSSGVNGGYTF
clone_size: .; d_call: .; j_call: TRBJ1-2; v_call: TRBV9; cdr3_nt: TGTGCCAGCAGCGCCCCCGCGGGTGCGACCTCATGGAACTATGGCTACACCTTC; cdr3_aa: CASSAPAGATSWNYGYTF
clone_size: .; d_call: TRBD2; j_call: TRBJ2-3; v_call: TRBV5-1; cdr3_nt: TGCGCCAGCAGCCCCGGACTAGCGGGAGTGGGAGATACGCAGTATTTT; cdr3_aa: CASSPGLAGVGDTQYF
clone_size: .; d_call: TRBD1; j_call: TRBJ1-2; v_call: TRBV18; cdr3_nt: TGTGCCAGCTCACCCAGGGACAGCTATGGCTACACCTTC; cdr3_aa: CASSPRDSYGYTF
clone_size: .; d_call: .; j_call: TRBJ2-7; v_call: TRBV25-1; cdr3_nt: TGTGCCAGCAGTGATGAGGTCAGTTTCTACGAGCAGTACTTC; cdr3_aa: CASSDEVSFYEQYF
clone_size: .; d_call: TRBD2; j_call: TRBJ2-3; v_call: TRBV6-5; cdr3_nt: TGTGCCAGCAGTTACTCGTCGCGGGGGAGCACAGATACGCAGTATTTT; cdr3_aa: CASSYSSRGSTDTQYF
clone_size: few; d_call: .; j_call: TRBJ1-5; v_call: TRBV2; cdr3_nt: TGTGCCAGCAGTGAAATCGACAGGATCAATCAGCCCCAGCATTTT; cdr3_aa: CASSEIDRINQPQHF
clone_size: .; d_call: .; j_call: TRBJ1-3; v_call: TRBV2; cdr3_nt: TGTGCCAGCAGTGAACGGGTCTCCGGAAACACCATATATTTT; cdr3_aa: CASSERVSGNTIYF
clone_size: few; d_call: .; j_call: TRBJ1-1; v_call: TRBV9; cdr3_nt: TGTGCCAGCAGCTCGGGCGGAAACACTGAAGCTTTCTTT; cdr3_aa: CASSSGGNTEAFF
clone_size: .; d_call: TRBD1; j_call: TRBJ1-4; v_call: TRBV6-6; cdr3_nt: TGTGCCAGCAGTTACCCGGGACAGGGGAATGAAAAACTGTTTTTT; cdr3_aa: CASSYPGQGNEKLFF
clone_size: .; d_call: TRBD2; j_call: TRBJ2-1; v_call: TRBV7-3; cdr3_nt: TGTGCCAGCAGCCCCCCGGGGGGTAGCGGCAATGAGCAGTTCTTC; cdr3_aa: CASSPPGGSGNEQFF
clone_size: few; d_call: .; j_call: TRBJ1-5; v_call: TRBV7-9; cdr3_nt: TGTGCCAGCAGCTTTGCCGGTTTGGGGAATCAGCCCCAGCATTTT; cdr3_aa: CASSFAGLGNQPQHF